The sequence of this T cell receptor (beta chain) was determined in a study of T cells in Graves' hyperthyroidism and ophthalmopathy. It was roughly 10 ml of fresh peripheral blood that supplied the PBMCs. TCR beta CDR3 regions were amplified from RNA. The HTBI primer set served for first-round RT-PCR of the TCR CDR3. TCRdb processed the multiplex PCR reads anew with MiXCR; each CDR3 protein has one entry. The data show 650,000 to 850,000 distinct CDR3 sequences, with roughly a sixth seen just once and 16% held by the top ten. This clonotype was seen many times. The material sequenced was blood. The sequence derives from a woman between 50 and 59 years old with Graves' hyperthyroidism that later progressed to Graves' ophthalmopathy.

The CDR3 sequence is CSVDWWRCVTEAFF. In DNA form, the CDR3 reads TGCAGCGTTGACTGGTGGAGGTGTGTCACTGAAGCTTTCTTT. This chain links TRBV29-1 with TRBJ1-1; no reliable D call. From germline, CDR1 is SQVTM and CDR2 ANQGSEA. Trimming cost V 3 bases and J 4 bases, with 15 bases left between them. This CDR3 is built from 14 residues.